This T cell receptor (beta chain) emerged from a study of blood T cell repertoires in COVID-19. V was trimmed by 0 bases and J by 4 bases, leaving 13 bases between them. Germline CDR1 is SGHDT and CDR2 is YYEEEE. The CDR3 is 15 amino acids. Per the study methods: Scientists estimated how many nucleated cells there were by amplifying reference gene primers. Generated by immunoSEQ multiplex PCR, the TCRdb table keeps only in-frame clones and is missing some. D and trimming were read from the DNA, whereas the V and J calls and clone size are those reported in that table. The data show under 95,000 clones, with around nine tenths seen just once and less than 5% held by the top ten.

The V gene is TRBV5-6, the J gene TRBJ1-1; D may be TRBD1 (6 bases). Sequencing input: peripheral blood. The clonotype was recovered from a woman between 45 and 60 years old in a cohort sampled during active COVID-19. CDR3 in DNA: TGTGCCAGCAGCTTGGCGGGTACAGGGCCCACTGAAGCTTTCTTT. Its protein product is CASSLAGTGPTEAFF.